The 12 T cell receptor beta chains presented below share a single source sample, sequenced in a study of Graves' ophthalmopathy and Graves' hyperthyroidism. For repertoire sequencing, the TCR beta CDR3 regions were amplified from RNA transcripts. The authors performed first-round RT-PCR with HTBI primers and then a second-round multiplex PCR. Using its own MiXCR run on the multiplex PCR reads, TCRdb lists one record per CDR3 protein. The sample consists of about 390,000 distinct CDR3 sequences, roughly 17% of them appearing once. The specimen sequenced was peripheral blood. All receptors come from an adult woman with stable Graves' hyperthyroidism.

This clonotype was seen ten or more times. CDR3 amino acids: CASSFPALEPTYEQYF. The CDR3 coding sequence is TGTGCCAGCAGTTTCCCCGCCCTGGAGCCTACATACGAGCAGTACTTC. The chain recombines TRBV28 with TRBJ2-7; the D is unclear. The CDR3 is 16 amino acids. V lost 3 bases, J lost 4 bases, and 19 bases lay in between. CDR1 is MDHEN, CDR2 SYDVKM, per germline. Filled out from reference TRBV28 and TRBJ2-7, the complete variable domain reads DVKVTQSSRYLVKRTGEKVFLECVQDMDHENMFWYRQDPGLGLRLIYFSYDVKMKEKGDIPEGYSVSREKKERFSLILESASTNQTSMYLCASSFPALEPTYEQYFGPGTRLTVT.

There are a few counts of this clonotype. V is TRBV2 and J is TRBJ2-3; D might be TRBD2 (6 bases). Trimming pared 2 bases from V and 4 bases from J, leaving 16 bases between. The CDR3 has 16 residues. CDR1 SNHLY and CDR2 FYNNEI come from the germline V gene. The DNA of the CDR3 is TGTGCCAGCAGTGAAAGGGGAGGCGGGACTGCAGATACGCAGTATTTT. Amino acid sequence: CASSERGGGTADTQYF. The full variable domain, with the rest looked up from reference TRBV2 and TRBJ2-3, is EPEVTQTPSHQVTQMGQEVILRCVPISNHLYFYWYRQILGQKVEFLVSFYNNEISEKSEIFDDQFSVERPDGSNFTLKIRSTKLEDSAMYFCASSERGGGTADTQYFGPGTRLTVL.

This clonotype was seen at least ten times. The gene calls are TRBV11-2 and TRBJ2-7; perhaps TRBD2 as D (6 bases). Germline V gives CDR1 SGHAT, CDR2 FQNNGV. Trimming shortened V by 1 base and J by 6 bases, and 16 bases separated the two germline ends. CDR3 length equals 15 residues. The CDR3 nucleotides read TGTGCCAGCAGCTTAGGGGCGGGGAATCCCACCGAGCAGTACTTC. The encoded protein is CASSLGAGNPTEQYF.

This clonotype appeared many times. The chain couples TRBV5-5 to TRBJ1-1, with 8 bases that match TRBD1. Germline assignment: CDR1 SGHKS and CDR2 YYEKEE (reference sequence). V gave up 5 bases and J gave up 1 base; unmatched junction bases: 10. The CDR3 length is 16 residues. CDR3 protein: CASRPRQGYTNTEAFF. The CDR3 coding sequence is TGTGCCAGCAGACCTCGACAGGGGTATACGAACACTGAAGCTTTCTTT.

This clonotype was detected many times. This chain joins TRBV6-5 and TRBJ2-5; the D call may be TRBD1 or TRBD2 (5 bases each). The V gene's germline CDR1 is MNHEY and CDR2 SVGAGI. The ends were cut back, 0 bases at V and 5 bases at J, with 13 bases in the middle. The CDR3 consists of 15 residues. The CDR3 bases are TGTGCCAGCAGTTACTCGACAGTGGGCGGGGAGACCCAGTACTTC. Residues: CASSYSTVGGETQYF.

The genes are TRBV28 and TRBJ1-2, with 8 positions matching TRBD1. This CDR3 has 14 amino acids. V trimming: 1 base; J trimming: 6 bases; junction bases outside the gene matches: 4. Germline assignment: CDR1 MDHEN and CDR2 SYDVKM. CDR3 region: CASSLSAGGDGYTF. CDR3 coding DNA: TGTGCCAGCAGTTTATCAGCAGGGGGCGATGGCTACACCTTC.

This clonotype was detected many times. This chain connects TRBV29-1 to TRBJ2-2, with D unresolved. Trimming left V 5 bases short and J 4 bases short, with 8 bases between. The length of the CDR3 is 12 residues. CDR1 and CDR2 from the germline V gene are SQVTM and ANQGSEA. CDR3 in DNA: TGCAGCGTTTACGTTGTCACCGGGGAGCTGTTTTTT. It yields the protein CSVYVVTGELFF.

Worth noting for this clonotype: No conserved phenylalanine or tryptophan ends this CDR3, so it is likely a read error. The DNA is left out, because the CDR3 cannot be placed on it with certainty; the CDR3 is given as TCRdb lists it. The V call is TRBV6-2 or TRBV6-3, the J call TRBJ2-5; the D call of TRBD1 is as the table states it, not checked on the DNA. Germline-derived CDR1 and CDR2 are MNHEY and SVGEGT. The CDR3 adds up to 12 amino acids, both ends counted. This CDR3 reads CASRPQMETQDY.

Many counts were recorded for this clonotype. V is TRBV25-1 and J is TRBJ2-4; D remains ambiguous. The CDR3 extends over 12 amino acids. V dropped 3 bases and J dropped 6 bases, with 6 bases sitting between them. Germline CDR1 is MGHDK and CDR2 is SYGVNS. The CDR3 coding sequence is TGTGCCAGCAGTGATGAGGTAAACATTCAGTACTTC. This sequence encodes CASSDEVNIQYF.

This clonotype was seen at least ten times. The chain couples TRBV7-2 to TRBJ1-1; the match to TRBD1 covers 9 bases. The V and J ends lost 4 bases and 3 bases, in that order; junction bases with no gene match: 6. CDR1 and CDR2 from the germline V gene are SGHTA and FQGNSA. The CDR3 has 15 residues. CDR3 protein: CASSWGQGRDTEAFF. DNA for the CDR3: TGTGCCAGCAGCTGGGGACAGGGACGGGACACTGAAGCTTTCTTT.

This clonotype has at least ten counts. The rearrangement uses TRBV4-2 and TRBJ1-1; D unclear. V gave up 0 bases and J gave up 0 bases, with 2 bases separating them. The CDR3 consists of 13 residues. Germline CDR1 LGHNA, CDR2 YNFKEQ. The CDR3, as DNA: TGTGCCAGCAGCCAAGACTTGAACACTGAAGCTTTCTTT. It codes for CASSQDLNTEAFF.

The chain joins TRBV18 to TRBJ2-7, with D tentatively TRBD2 (7 bases). Looked up from germline, CDR1 is KGHSH and CDR2 is LQKENI. The ends were cut back, 3 bases at V and 5 bases at J, with 11 bases in the middle. This CDR3 region has 13 residues. The CDR3 region has the DNA TGTGCCAGCTCACCCGTGGGGGGGCACGAGCAGTACTTC. It codes for CASSPVGGHEQYF.